The clone carrying this T cell receptor beta chain was seen once. What it binds is unknown. The data are from a study of T cell clones after liver transplantation. V shed 5 bases, J shed 3 bases, and the junction held 4 bases outside the gene matches. The CDR3 has 13 amino acids. From germline, CDR1 is LNHDA and CDR2 SQIVND (reference sequence). TCRdb's table, derived via immunoSEQ multiplex PCR, lists solely in-frame clones and lacks some. The sample gives approximately 18,000 clones, 65% to 85% of which show up once; around 40% is in the top ten. Findings and caveats of the study: Post-transplant time points were not standardized, so conclusions are preliminary.

Sequencing was performed on CD8+ T cells from blood, taken less than 50 months after liver transplant. V gene TRBV19 combines with J gene TRBJ2-7; 7 positions match TRBD2. The source is a human patient who received a liver transplant. Some of the T cells might come from the graft donor. The CDR3 spells CASSFGLGYEQYF. The CDR3 bases are TGTGCCAGTAGTTTCGGACTAGGCTACGAGCAGTACTTC. The whole variable domain, remainder taken from reference TRBV19 and TRBJ2-7, is DGGITQSPKYLFRKEGQNVTLSCEQNLNHDAMYWYRQDPGQGLRLIYYSQIVNDFQKGDIAEGYSVSREKKESFPLTVTSAQKNPTAFYLCASSFGLGYEQYFGPGTRLTVT.